Following are 24 T cell receptor beta chains from one sample sequenced in a study of T cell responses to AZD1222 COVID-19 vaccine. Using immunoSEQ multiplex PCR, the repertoire was profiled, and TCRdb retains in-frame clones only, with some absent. Among around 200,000 clones listed, approximately 91% were seen once. The sample consisted of peripheral blood, taken on day 0 of AZD1222 vaccination. The source of these receptors is an adult in good health.

This clone was detected a few times. The chain carries TRBV3-1 (or the pseudogene TRBV3-2) and TRBJ1-6; TRBD1 aligns across 9 bases. CDR3 size: 13 residues. V shed 4 bases and J 15 bases; nucleotides not matched to a gene: 7. The germline gives CDR1 LGHDT, CDR2 YNNKEL (reference sequence). The chain's CDR3 is CASSRDRAAVLHF. As DNA, the CDR3 is TGTGCCAGCAGCCGGGACAGGGCGGCGGTCCTCCACTTT.

This chain links TRBV5-5 with TRBJ1-1; D may be TRBD1 (5 bases). The CDR3 runs 12 residues. V was trimmed by 4 bases and J by 11 bases, leaving 15 bases between them. Looked up from germline, CDR1 is SGHKS and CDR2 is YYEKEE (reference sequence). CDR3 protein: CASSPDSRRAFF. As DNA, the CDR3 is TGTGCCAGCAGCCCAGACAGCCGACGGGCTTTCTTT.

CDR3 sequence: CAISELQQETQYF. The CDR3 nucleotides read TGTGCCATCAGTGAGTTGCAACAAGAGACCCAGTACTTC. The chain recombines TRBV10-3 with TRBJ2-5; the D is unclear. CDR1 is ENHRY, CDR2 SYGVKD, per germline. The CDR3 spans 13 residues. V dropped 1 base and J dropped 2 bases, with 5 bases sitting between them.

This clone was detected a few times. The rearrangement links TRBV7-8 to TRBJ1-5, with 9 bases identical to TRBD1. CDR1 and CDR2 from the germline V gene are SGHVS and FQNEAQ. CDR3 length: 17 residues. The V segment lost 4 bases and the J segment 2 bases; nucleotides outside the gene matches: 9. The CDR3 spells CASSSDRGWEGNQPQHF. The CDR3, as DNA: TGTGCCAGCAGCTCCGACAGGGGGTGGGAGGGCAATCAGCCCCAGCATTTT.

V is TRBV2 and J is TRBJ1-5, with D tentatively TRBD1 (6 bases). Germline V gives CDR1 SNHLY, CDR2 FYNNEI. The CDR3 has 13 amino acids. Trimming removed 4 bases from V and 7 bases from J, with 11 bases in between. The CDR3 sequence is CASSGTEVQPQHF. CDR3 bases: TGTGCCAGCAGTGGGACAGAAGTGCAGCCCCAGCATTTT.

The rearrangement links TRBV5-6 to TRBJ1-1, with D unresolved. V lost 4 bases, J lost 0 bases, and 19 bases lay in between. The V gene's germline CDR1 is SGHDT and CDR2 YYEEEE. This CDR3 has 17 amino acids. CDR3 sequence (DNA): TGTGCCAGCAGCCGAGACGGAGGAATGGTAATGAACACTGAAGCTTTCTTT. This encodes CASSRDGGMVMNTEAFF.

The V and J genes are TRBV11-3 and TRBJ2-7; D is unresolved. Germline values: CDR1 SGHNT, CDR2 YENEEA. The CDR3 contains 13 residues. Trimming cost V 1 base and J 6 bases, with 10 bases left between them. CDR3 in DNA: TGTGCCAGCAGCTTAGGGTATCCAAGCGAGCAGTACTTC. Translating gives CASSLGYPSEQYF.

V is TRBV6-2 or TRBV6-3 and J is TRBJ2-1; 7 bases map to TRBD1. The CDR3 is 16 amino acids. With 2 bases clipped from V and 8 bases from J, the junction kept 12 bases outside the gene matches. Germline V gene sequence: CDR1 MNHEY, CDR2 SVGEGT. The chain's CDR3 is CASSYTRQGSLDEQFF. The CDR3 DNA reads TGTGCCAGCAGTTACACCCGACAGGGTTCCTTAGATGAGCAGTTCTTC.

V and J are TRBV19 and TRBJ1-5; 11 nucleotides line up with TRBD1. Germline V gene data show CDR1 as LNHDA and CDR2 as SQIVND (reference sequence). Trimming at V came to 4 bases and at J to 5 bases, leaving 7 bases not matched to a gene. The CDR3 consists of 16 residues. This CDR3 reads CASSTDRGPGDQPQHF. The CDR3 nucleotides read TGTGCCAGTAGTACGGACAGGGGGCCAGGGGATCAGCCCCAGCATTTT.

This clone appeared a single time. This chain uses TRBV4-1 with TRBJ1-3; tentatively, D is TRBD1 (5 bases). Trimming cost V 0 bases and J 9 bases, with 30 bases left between them. Per the germline V gene, CDR1 is MGHRA and CDR2 is YSYEKL. The CDR3 runs to 20 residues. CDR3 in amino acids: CASSQDQGRQKGKTKGTIYF. In DNA form, the CDR3 reads TGCGCCAGCAGCCAAGATCAAGGACGACAGAAAGGAAAGACTAAGGGCACCATATATTTT.

This sequence joins TRBV28 and TRBJ2-7; 8 positions match TRBD1. The CDR3 loop spans 13 amino acids. Germline V lookup: CDR1 MDHEN, CDR2 SYDVKM. Trimming removed 6 bases from V and 6 bases from J; junction bases left unmatched: 7. The CDR3: CASSPIDRGEQYF. The CDR3 DNA reads TGTGCCAGCAGCCCCATCGACAGGGGCGAGCAGTACTTC. The variable domain in full, with the rest retrieved from reference TRBV28 and TRBJ2-7, is DVKVTQSSRYLVKRTGEKVFLECVQDMDHENMFWYRQDPGLGLRLIYFSYDVKMKEKGDIPEGYSVSREKKERFSLILESASTNQTSMYLCASSPIDRGEQYFGPGTRLTVT.

The rearrangement uses TRBV7-2 and TRBJ2-2; a weak D match, TRBD2 (6 bases). CDR1 SGHTA and CDR2 FQGNSA come from the germline V gene. Trimming removed 0 bases from V and 0 bases from J, with 17 bases in between. The CDR3 is made up of 19 amino acids. Here the CDR3 DNA reads TGTGCCAGCAGCTTAGCGTCTAGGATGGGGGGATCGAACACCGGGGAGCTGTTTTTT. Its translation is CASSLASRMGGSNTGELFF. Using reference TRBV7-2 and TRBJ2-2 for the parts outside the CDR3, the full variable domain is GAGVSQSPSNKVTEKGKDVELRCDPISGHTALYWYRQSLGQGLEFLIYFQGNSAPDKSGLPSDRFSAERTGGSVSTLTIQRTQQEDSAVYLCASSLASRMGGSNTGELFFGEGSRLTVL.

V gene TRBV5-4 combines with J gene TRBJ2-1; 7 bases match TRBD1. The junction had 10 bases not matched to a gene; V was cut back by 4 bases and J by 3 bases. Germline CDR1 and CDR2: SGHNT and YYREEE (reference sequence). CDR3 size: 16 residues. This chain's CDR3 is CASSPRTGSNYNEQFF. DNA for the CDR3: TGTGCCAGCAGCCCCAGGACAGGTTCGAACTACAATGAGCAGTTCTTC.

The rearrangement links TRBV6-1 to TRBJ1-2; D gene ambiguous. The CDR3 runs 13 residues. Germline loops: CDR1 MNHNS, CDR2 SASEGT. Trimming removed 2 bases at V and 2 bases at J, with 6 bases between. As DNA, the CDR3 is TGTGCCAGCAGTGAAACAGAAAACTATGGCTACACCTTC. Its protein is CASSETENYGYTF.

The chain uses TRBV6-2 or TRBV6-3 and TRBJ2-7; D is possibly TRBD2 (6 bases). Trimming removed 0 bases from V and 6 bases from J, with 12 bases in between. CDR1 is MNHEY and CDR2 is SVGEGT in the germline V gene. The CDR3 extends over 14 amino acids. CDR3 protein: CASSYSGGFGEQYF. The DNA for the CDR3 is TGTGCCAGCAGTTACTCCGGAGGGTTCGGCGAGCAGTACTTC.

V gene TRBV12-5 combines with J gene TRBJ2-3; 13 bases line up with TRBD2. The CDR3 totals 15 residues. The J segment lost 4 bases and the V segment lost 6 bases, leaving 4 bases of the junction unmatched. CDR1 and CDR2 from the germline V gene are LGHNT and FRNRAP. The CDR3 spells CASGQTSGGPDTQYF. DNA of the CDR3: TGTGCTAGTGGCCAGACTAGCGGGGGGCCAGATACGCAGTATTTT.

This clone was detected only once. The chain carries TRBV7-8 and TRBJ2-7, with a weak D call TRBD1 (6 bases). The germline V gene encodes CDR1 SGHVS and CDR2 FQNEAQ. The ends were cut back, 1 base at V and 2 bases at J, with 18 bases in the middle. This CDR3 is built from 17 residues. In DNA form, the CDR3 reads TGTGCCAGCAGCTTAGGCTCCGGGACAAAGAACCCCTACGAGCAGTACTTC. It is translated as CASSLGSGTKNPYEQYF.

V gene TRBV5-6 combines with J gene TRBJ2-1; D is unclear. Trimming cost V 2 bases and J 0 bases, with 18 bases left between them. In germline, CDR1 is SGHDT, CDR2 YYEEEE. This CDR3 has 18 residues. CDR3 nucleotide sequence: TGTGCCAGCAGCTTTTTTAAGGGATGGAATGTCTCCTACAATGAGCAGTTCTTC. Translation gives CASSFFKGWNVSYNEQFF.

J is TRBJ1-6 and V is TRBV2; 9 bases agree with TRBD1. Germline V CDR1 and CDR2: SNHLY, FYNNEI. The CDR3 sequence is 16 residues long. With V trimmed by 6 bases and J by 5 bases, 8 bases remained unmatched. CDR3 in amino acids: CASSTGTGINNSPLHF. Written as DNA, the CDR3 is TGTGCCAGCAGCACCGGGACAGGGATAAATAATTCACCCCTCCACTTT.

The chain has TRBV28 and TRBJ1-1; D remains unclear. The CDR3 contains 16 residues. Trimming left V 6 bases short and J 1 base short, with 18 bases between. Germline CDR1 MDHEN, CDR2 SYDVKM. CDR3 nucleotides: TGTGCCAGCAGCCCCTCCTACTCCCAGGCGAACACTGAAGCTTTCTTT. It specifies CASSPSYSQANTEAFF.

The J gene is TRBJ2-5, the V gene TRBV24-1, with a tentative D call TRBD1 (5 bases). CDR3 length: 17 amino acids. Germline values: CDR1 KGHDR, CDR2 SFDVKD. V lost 4 bases, J lost 1 base, and 18 bases lay in between. CDR3 coding DNA: TGTGCCACCAGTGAATATCGGACAAACCGTGGCCAAGAGACCCAGTACTTC. Its translation is CATSEYRTNRGQETQYF.

The DNA for the CDR3 is TGTGCCAGCAGCCTCCTCGGGCCTGAAGCTTTCTTT. Translating it yields CASSLLGPEAFF. This sequence joins TRBV12-3 or TRBV12-4 and TRBJ1-1; D is uncertain. Trimming stripped 6 bases from V and 6 bases from J, with 11 bases between. The CDR3 is 12 residues long.

The chain joins TRBV18 to TRBJ1-2; D not resolved. The V gene lost 3 bases and the J gene lost 2 bases, with 13 bases spanning the gap. Germline-derived CDR1 and CDR2 are KGHSH and LQKENI. The length of the CDR3 is 15 residues. CDR3: CASSPRDLRNYGYTF. Written as DNA, the CDR3 is TGTGCCAGCTCACCCCGGGATCTACGGAACTATGGCTACACCTTC.

This rearrangement joins TRBV29-1 to TRBJ2-5, with D possibly TRBD1 on 5 matching bases. There are 12 residues in the CDR3. V lost 3 bases and J lost 7, with 12 bases in between. Germline V CDR1 and CDR2: SQVTM, ANQGSEA. In nucleotides, the CDR3 is TGCAGCGTTGAGATGGGGCAGGGGACCCAGTACTTC. Amino acids: CSVEMGQGTQYF.